This T cell receptor beta chain derives from a study of CD8+ T cells in alopecia areata. Whole-study context: In an open-label trial, patients got 5 to 10 mg tofacitinib twice daily.

Extracted from the samples, RNA was reverse transcribed into cDNA to serve as the sequencing template. Assay used: immunoSEQ multiplex PCR; TCRdb lists only in-frame clones, some missing. The repertoire holds about 170,000 clones, with just over 65% as singletons. The receptor's source is a human donor with alopecia areata. The sample consisted of CD8+ T cells sorted from blood, taken at week 0.

Here the CDR3 DNA reads TGTGCCAGCAGTGAAAGGGCTATTACGGACAATGAGCAGTTCTTC. Its protein product is CASSERAITDNEQFF. The genes are TRBV6-1 and TRBJ2-1; D not resolved. Germline-derived CDR1 and CDR2 are MNHNS and SASEGT. The CDR3 contains 15 residues. V lost 2 bases to trimming and J lost 5 bases, with 13 bases between them.